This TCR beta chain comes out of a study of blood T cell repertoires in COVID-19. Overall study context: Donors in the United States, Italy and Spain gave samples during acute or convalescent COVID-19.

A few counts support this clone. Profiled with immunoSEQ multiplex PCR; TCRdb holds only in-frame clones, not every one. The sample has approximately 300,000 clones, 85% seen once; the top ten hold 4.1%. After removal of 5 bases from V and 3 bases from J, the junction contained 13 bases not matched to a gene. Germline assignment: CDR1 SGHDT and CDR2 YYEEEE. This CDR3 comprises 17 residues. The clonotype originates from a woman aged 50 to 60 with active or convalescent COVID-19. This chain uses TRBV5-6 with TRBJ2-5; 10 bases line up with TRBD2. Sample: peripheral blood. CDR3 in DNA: TGTGCCAGCAGAAGACTAGCGGGCGGAACTTATGAAGAGACCCAGTACTTC. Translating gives CASRRLAGGTYEETQYF. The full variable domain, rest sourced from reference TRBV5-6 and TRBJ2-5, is DAGVTQSPTHLIKTRGQQVTLRCSPKSGHDTVSWYQQALGQGPQFIFQYYEEEERQRGNFPDRFSGHQFPNYSSELNVNALLLGDSALYLCASRRLAGGTYEETQYFGPGTRLLVL.